This TCR beta chain comes out of a study of T cells in Graves' hyperthyroidism and ophthalmopathy. Findings and limits, study-wide: Also found in blood were most expanded thyroid clonotypes above 0.001.

Template material for amplifying TCR beta CDR3 regions consisted of RNA transcripts. Initially, a first-round RT-PCR of the TCR CDR3 employed the HTBI primer set. A single record per CDR3 protein comes from TCRdb applying MiXCR to the multiplex PCR reads. There are 750,000 to 950,000 distinct CDR3 sequences in the sample; more than 30% occur only once, and approximately 10% lies in the top ten. Graves' hyperthyroidism is called stable when ophthalmopathy does not progress within 18 months. Newly diagnosed patients aged 18 to 65 had hyperthyroidism of under 2 months' duration. Each 10 ml fresh peripheral blood draw supplied the PBMCs. This clonotype has a handful of counts. The antigen is unknown. This TCR was sampled from a man younger than 35 with Graves' hyperthyroidism. Sequencing used blood.

The CDR3 spells CASSPRQGMETQYF. Here the CDR3 DNA reads TGTGCCAGCAGCCCTCGACAGGGCATGGAGACCCAGTACTTC. The chain combines TRBV3-1 with TRBJ2-5, with 7 bases that match TRBD1. The J segment lost 5 bases and the V segment lost 4 bases, leaving 7 bases of the junction unmatched. Germline CDR1 reads LGHDT; CDR2 reads YNNKEL (reference sequence). The CDR3 has 14 residues.